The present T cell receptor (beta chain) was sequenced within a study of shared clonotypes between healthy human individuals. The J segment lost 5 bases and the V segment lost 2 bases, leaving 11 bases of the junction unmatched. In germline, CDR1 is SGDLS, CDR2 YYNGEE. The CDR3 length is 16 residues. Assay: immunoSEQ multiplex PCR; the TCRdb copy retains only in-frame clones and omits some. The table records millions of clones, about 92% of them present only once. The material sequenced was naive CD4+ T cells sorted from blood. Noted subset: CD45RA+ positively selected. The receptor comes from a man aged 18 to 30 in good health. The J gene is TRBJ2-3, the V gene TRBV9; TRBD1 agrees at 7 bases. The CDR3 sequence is CASSVKGRQGIDTQYF. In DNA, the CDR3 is TGTGCCAGCAGCGTCAAGGGTCGACAGGGAATAGATACGCAGTATTTT.